This T cell receptor beta chain was captured by sequencing in a study of blood T cell repertoires in COVID-19. Study details: Nucleic acid was either cDNA or gDNA, and it came from T cells, B-cell-depleted T cells, or PBMCs.

This clone was counted only a few times. Trimming pared 0 bases from V and 3 bases from J, leaving 8 bases between. Germline CDR1 LNHDA, CDR2 SQIVND (reference sequence). This CDR3 is built from 14 residues. This table comes from immunoSEQ multiplex PCR, and its TCRdb copy is limited to in-frame clones, with some not included. Altogether around 160,000 clones are present, around 82% being singletons, with the ten largest covering 13%. This chain links TRBV19 with TRBJ1-1; weak D call: TRBD1 (5 bases). This sequence originates from a man between 60 and 75 years old with active or convalescent COVID-19. The specimen was peripheral blood. Here the CDR3 DNA reads TGTGCCAGTAGTATAGAGGGGGGGTACACTGAAGCTTTCTTT. This sequence encodes CASSIEGGYTEAFF.